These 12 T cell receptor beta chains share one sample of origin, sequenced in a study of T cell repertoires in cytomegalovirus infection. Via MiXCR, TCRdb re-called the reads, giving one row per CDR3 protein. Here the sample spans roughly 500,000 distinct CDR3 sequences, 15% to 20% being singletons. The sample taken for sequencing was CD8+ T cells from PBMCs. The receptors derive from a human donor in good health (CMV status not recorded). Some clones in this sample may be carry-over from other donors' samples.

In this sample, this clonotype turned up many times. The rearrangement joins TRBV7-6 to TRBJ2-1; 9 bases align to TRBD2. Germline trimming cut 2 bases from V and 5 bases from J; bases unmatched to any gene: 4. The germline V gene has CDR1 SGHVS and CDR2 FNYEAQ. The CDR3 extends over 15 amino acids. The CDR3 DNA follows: TGTGCCAGCAGCTTACCGGCTAGCGGGAACAATGAGCAGTTCTTC. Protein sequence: CASSLPASGNNEQFF.

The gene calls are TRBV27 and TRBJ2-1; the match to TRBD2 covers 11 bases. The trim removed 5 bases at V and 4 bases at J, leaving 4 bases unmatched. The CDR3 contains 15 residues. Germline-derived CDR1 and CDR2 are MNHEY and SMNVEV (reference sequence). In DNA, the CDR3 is TGTGCCAGCAGTGGCGGGACTAGCGGTTACAATGAGCAGTTCTTC. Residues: CASSGGTSGYNEQFF.

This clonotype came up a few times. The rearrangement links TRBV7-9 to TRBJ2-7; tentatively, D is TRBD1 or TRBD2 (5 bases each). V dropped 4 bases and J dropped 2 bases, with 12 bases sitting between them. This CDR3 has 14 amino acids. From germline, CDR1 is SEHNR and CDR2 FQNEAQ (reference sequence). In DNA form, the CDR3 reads TGTGCCAGCAGCTCCTCGAGGGACGCCTACGAGCAGTACTTC. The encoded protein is CASSSSRDAYEQYF.

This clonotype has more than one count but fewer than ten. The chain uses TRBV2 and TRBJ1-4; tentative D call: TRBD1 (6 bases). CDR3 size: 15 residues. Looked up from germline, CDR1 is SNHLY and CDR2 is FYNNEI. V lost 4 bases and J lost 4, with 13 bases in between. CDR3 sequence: CASSGGGQYNEKLFF. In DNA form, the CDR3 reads TGTGCCAGCAGTGGAGGCGGACAGTATAATGAAAAACTGTTTTTT.

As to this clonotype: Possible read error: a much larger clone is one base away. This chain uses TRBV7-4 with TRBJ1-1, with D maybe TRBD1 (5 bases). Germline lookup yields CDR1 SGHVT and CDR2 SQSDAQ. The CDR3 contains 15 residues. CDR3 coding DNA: TGTGACAGCAGCGAGGGACGGTTCACGAACACTGAAGCTTTCTTT. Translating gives CDSSEGRFTNTEAFF.

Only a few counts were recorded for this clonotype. The CDR3 DNA follows: TGCGCCAGCAGCTTGGGCCCTAGCGGGAGCTCCTACGAGCAGTACTTC. It yields the protein CASSLGPSGSSYEQYF. The J gene is TRBJ2-7, the V gene TRBV5-1, with 10 nucleotides matching TRBD2. Germline V lookup: CDR1 SGHRS, CDR2 YFSETQ. V was clipped by 0 bases and J by 0 bases; unmatched bases: 3. The CDR3 extends over 16 amino acids. Filled out from reference TRBV5-1 and TRBJ2-7, the complete variable domain reads KAGVTQTPRYLIKTRGQQVTLSCSPISGHRSVSWYQQTPGQGLQFLFEYFSETQRNKGNFPGRFSGRQFSNSRSEMNVSTLELGDSALYLCASSLGPSGSSYEQYFGPGTRLTVT.

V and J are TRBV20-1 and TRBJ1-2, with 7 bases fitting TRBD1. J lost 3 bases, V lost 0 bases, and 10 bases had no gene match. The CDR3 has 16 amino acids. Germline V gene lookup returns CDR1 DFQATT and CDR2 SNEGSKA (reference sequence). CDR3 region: CSARDIDREVYYGYTF. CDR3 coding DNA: TGCAGTGCTAGAGATATAGACAGGGAAGTTTACTATGGCTACACCTTC.

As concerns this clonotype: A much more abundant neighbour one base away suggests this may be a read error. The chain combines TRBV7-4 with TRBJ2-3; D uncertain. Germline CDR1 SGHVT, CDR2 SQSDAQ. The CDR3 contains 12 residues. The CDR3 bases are TGTGCCAGCAGCCCCCAGCCAGATGCGCAGTATTTT. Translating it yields CASSPQPDAQYF. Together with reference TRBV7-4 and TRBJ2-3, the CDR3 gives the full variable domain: GAGVSQSPRYKVAKRGRDVALRCDSISGHVTLYWYRQTLGQGSEVLTYSQSDAQRDKSGRPSGRFSAERPERSVSTLKIQRTEQGDSAVYLCASSPQPDAQYFGPGTRLTVL.

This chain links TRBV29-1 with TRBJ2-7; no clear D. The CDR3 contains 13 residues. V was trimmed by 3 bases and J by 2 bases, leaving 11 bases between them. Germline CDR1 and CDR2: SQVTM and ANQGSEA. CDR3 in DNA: TGCAGCGTTGAGATACAGAAGCCCTACGAGCAGTACTTC. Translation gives CSVEIQKPYEQYF.

CDR3 in amino acids: CASSPGDRRFRSGNTIYF. DNA for the CDR3: TGTGCCAGCAGTCCCGGGGACAGAAGATTTCGCTCTGGAAACACCATATATTTT. This sequence joins TRBV6-2 or TRBV6-3 and TRBJ1-3, with 7 bases matching TRBD1. Germline values: CDR1 MNHEY, CDR2 SVGEGT. J lost 0 bases, V lost 5 bases, and 13 bases had no gene match. CDR3 length: 18 amino acids.

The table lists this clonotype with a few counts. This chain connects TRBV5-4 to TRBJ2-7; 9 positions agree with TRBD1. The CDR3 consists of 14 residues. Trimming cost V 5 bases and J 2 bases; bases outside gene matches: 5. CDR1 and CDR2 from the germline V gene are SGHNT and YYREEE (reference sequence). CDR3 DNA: TGTGCCAGCAGGAAAACAGGGGGCCCCTACGAGCAGTACTTC. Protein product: CASRKTGGPYEQYF. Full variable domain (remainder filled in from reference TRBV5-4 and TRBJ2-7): ETGVTQSPTHLIKTRGQQVTLRCSSQSGHNTVSWYQQALGQGPQFIFQYYREEENGRGNFPPRFSGLQFPNYSSELNVNALELDDSALYLCASRKTGGPYEQYFGPGTRLTVT.

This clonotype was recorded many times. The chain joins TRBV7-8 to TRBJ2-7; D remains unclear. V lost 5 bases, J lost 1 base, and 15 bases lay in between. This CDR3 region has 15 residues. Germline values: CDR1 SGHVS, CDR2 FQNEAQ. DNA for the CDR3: TGTGCCAGCAGCCCCCTTGTTGCGGAGTCCTACGAGCAGTACTTC. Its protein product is CASSPLVAESYEQYF.